This T cell receptor (beta chain) was identified during a study of cytomegalovirus exposure and HLA in healthy donors. Germline lookup yields CDR1 MNHEY and CDR2 SVGAGI. Trimming took off 0 bases at V and 5 bases at J, with 13 bases between the two ends. The length of the CDR3 is 15 residues. It was with 60 Vbeta and 13 Jbeta primers that the PCR ran. This table comes from immunoSEQ multiplex PCR, and its TCRdb copy is limited to in-frame clones, with some not included. The sample records roughly 98,000 clones, 62% being singletons. The V and J genes are TRBV6-5 and TRBJ1-1; D unresolved. This TCR was recovered from a woman between 25 and 40 years old in good health and CMV-seropositive. Sequenced material: PBMCs. Here the CDR3 reads CASSYSRTGMTEAFF. CDR3 coding DNA: TGTGCCAGCAGTTACTCCCGGACGGGGATGACTGAAGCTTTCTTT.